The 10 T cell receptor beta chains below come from one sample, sequenced in a study of CD8+CD57+ T cells in acquired aplastic anemia. Using genomic DNA as the template, TCR beta VDJ and CDR3 profiling was carried out. TCRdb called the reads again in MiXCR, with one record for every CDR3 protein. Of approximately 200,000 distinct CDR3 sequences in the sample, around 63% were seen once. Sequences were obtained from sorted CD4+, CD8+, or CD8+CD57+ T cells (not recorded which) from PBMCs. These receptor sequences come from a human donor in good health.

The gene calls are TRBV29-1 and TRBJ1-1, with D unclear. The CDR3 extends over 11 amino acids. The germline V and J ends were trimmed by 5 bases and 1 base, with 5 bases remaining between them. Germline assignment: CDR1 SQVTM and CDR2 ANQGSEA. The CDR3 reads CSVRENTEAFF. In DNA form, the CDR3 reads TGCAGCGTTCGAGAGAACACTGAAGCTTTCTTT.

The gene calls are TRBV11-2 and TRBJ2-7; 7 bases map to TRBD1. V lost 1 base to trimming and J lost 1 base; unmatched junction nucleotides: 1. The CDR3 covers 14 residues. Germline V gives CDR1 SGHAT, CDR2 FQNNGV. CDR3 region: CASSLVTGSYEQYF. The CDR3 bases are TGTGCCAGCAGCTTAGTGACAGGGTCCTACGAGCAGTACTTC. Supplemented by reference TRBV11-2 and TRBJ2-7, the full variable domain reads EAGVAQSPRYKIIEKRQSVAFWCNPISGHATLYWYQQILGQGPKLLIQFQNNGVVDDSQLPKDRFSAERLKGVDSTLKIQPAKLEDSAVYLCASSLVTGSYEQYFGPGTRLTVT.

This rearrangement joins TRBV20-1 to TRBJ2-7; D perhaps matches TRBD1 (6 bases). Trimming left V 4 bases short and J 2 bases short, with 21 bases between. Germline loops: CDR1 DFQATT, CDR2 SNEGSKA (reference sequence). The CDR3 has 16 amino acids. The CDR3 DNA sequence: TGCAGTGCTACCCAACCCAGGACAGCGAACCCCTACGAGCAGTACTTC. Translation: CSATQPRTANPYEQYF.

The rearrangement joins TRBV7-2 to TRBJ1-2; D might be TRBD1 (6 bases). Germline CDR1 and CDR2: SGHTA and FQGNSA. The CDR3 is 13 residues long. The ends were cut back, 5 bases at V and 7 bases at J, with 14 bases in the middle. The CDR3 DNA reads TGTGCCAGCAGCCCCGGGGGGGCAGCTGGCTACACCTTC. This gives the protein CASSPGGAAGYTF.

This chain joins TRBV7-9 and TRBJ2-7; D gene ambiguous. The closer fit of TRBJ2-5 to the DNA end suggests the J call may be wrong. The CDR3 length is 14 residues. CDR1 is SEHNR and CDR2 is FQNEAQ in the germline V gene (reference sequence). CDR3 nucleotide sequence: TGTGCCAGCAGAGCAGTCGGCTCCCAAGAGACCCAGTACTTC. Protein product: CASRAVGSQETQYF.

This clonotype showed up just a few times. The chain joins TRBV7-9 to TRBJ1-1; unclear D gene. The CDR3 length is 14 residues. Per the germline V gene, CDR1 is SEHNR and CDR2 is FQNEAQ (reference sequence). Trimming pared 0 bases from V and 5 bases from J, leaving 10 bases between. CDR3 in DNA: TGTGCCAGCAGCTTAGCAGGGCGAGGGACTGAAGCTTTCTTT. It codes for CASSLAGRGTEAFF.

This clonotype has only one observation. The chain recombines TRBV5-1 with TRBJ1-4; TRBD1 aligns across 8 bases. V trimming: 2 bases; J trimming: 7 bases; junction bases outside the gene matches: 7. The CDR3 has 15 amino acids. Per germline, CDR1 SGHRS and CDR2 YFSETQ. The DNA for the CDR3 is TGCGCCAGCAGCTTACAGCAGGGGGCTCGTGAAAAACTGTTTTTT. It translates to CASSLQQGAREKLFF.

This clonotype was seen many times. Sequence at one end of the junction differs from germline and may be a read error. V usage is TRBV6-5 and J usage is TRBJ1-4; the D gene is possibly TRBD1 (5 bases). CDR1 and CDR2 (germline): MNHEY, SVGAGI. The CDR3 has 13 residues. The chain's CDR3 is CASSNSPGQKLFF. The CDR3 region has the DNA TGTGCCAGCAGTAACTCCCCAGGGCAAAAACTGTTTTTT.

Regarding this clonotype: A read error is possible here, since a much larger clone lies one base away. The conserved phenylalanine or tryptophan is not found at the CDR3 terminus, so this likely reflects a read error. The CDR3 nucleotides are TGTGCCAGCAGCCAAGTAGGGACAGCCTCCTACGAGCAGTACCTC. Translated: CASSQVGTASYEQYL. The rearrangement links TRBV3-1 to TRBJ2-7; TRBD1 matches at 7 bases. Germline V gene data show CDR1 as LGHDT and CDR2 as YNNKEL (reference sequence). The V segment lost 1 base and the J segment 0 bases; nucleotides outside the gene matches: 3. The CDR3 is 15 residues long.

This clonotype turned up a few times. The chain joins TRBV12-3 or TRBV12-4 to TRBJ1-1, with a weak D call TRBD1 (5 bases). The CDR3 runs to 13 residues. The V and J ends lost 3 bases and 3 bases respectively, with 8 bases between them. The CDR3 region has the DNA TGTGCCAGCAGTTTGCTGGGGGACACTGAAGCTTTCTTT. It specifies CASSLLGDTEAFF.